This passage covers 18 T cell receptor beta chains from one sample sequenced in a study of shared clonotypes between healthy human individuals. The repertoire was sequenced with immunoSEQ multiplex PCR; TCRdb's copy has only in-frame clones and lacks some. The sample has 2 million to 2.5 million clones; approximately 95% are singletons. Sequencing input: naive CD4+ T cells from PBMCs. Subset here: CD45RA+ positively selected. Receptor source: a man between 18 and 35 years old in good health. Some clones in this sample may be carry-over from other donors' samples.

In nucleotides, the CDR3 is TGTGCCAGCAGCCGTGACAACACTGAAGCTTTCTTT. This codes for CASSRDNTEAFF. V usage is TRBV7-3 and J usage is TRBJ1-1, with D hard to call. The CDR3 spans 12 residues. Germline CDR1 and CDR2: SGHTA and FQGTGA. The V end lost 5 bases, the J end lost 2 bases, and 6 bases lay between the germline ends.

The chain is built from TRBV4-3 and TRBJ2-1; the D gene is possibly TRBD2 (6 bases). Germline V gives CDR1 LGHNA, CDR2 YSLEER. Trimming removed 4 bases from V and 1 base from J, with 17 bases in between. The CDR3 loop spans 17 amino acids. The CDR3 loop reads CASSPQGGRGSYNEQFF. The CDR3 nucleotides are TGCGCCAGCAGCCCTCAGGGTGGGCGGGGTTCCTACAATGAGCAGTTCTTC.

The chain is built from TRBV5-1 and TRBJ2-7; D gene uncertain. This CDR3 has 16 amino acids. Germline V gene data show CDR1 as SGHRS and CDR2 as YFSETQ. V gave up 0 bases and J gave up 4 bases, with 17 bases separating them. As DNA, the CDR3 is TGCGCCAGCAGCTTGGTAGGTACCGCAACCCCGTACGAGCAGTACTTC. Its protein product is CASSLVGTATPYEQYF.

The CDR3 sequence is CASSPTLGGHQETQYF. In nucleotides, the CDR3 is TGCGCCAGCAGCCCGACACTCGGTGGACACCAAGAGACCCAGTACTTC. V usage is TRBV4-3 and J usage is TRBJ2-5; D is ambiguous. This CDR3 is built from 16 residues. Germline CDR1 is LGHNA and CDR2 is YSLEER. The germline V and J ends were trimmed by 4 bases and 0 bases, with 15 bases remaining between them.

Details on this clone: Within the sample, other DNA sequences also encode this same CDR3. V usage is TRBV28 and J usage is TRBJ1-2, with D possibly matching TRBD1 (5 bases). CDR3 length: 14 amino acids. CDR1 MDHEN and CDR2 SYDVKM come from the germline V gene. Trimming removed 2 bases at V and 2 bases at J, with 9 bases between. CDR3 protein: CASSLGRTNYGYTF. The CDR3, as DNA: TGTGCCAGCAGTTTAGGGCGGACAAACTATGGCTACACCTTC.

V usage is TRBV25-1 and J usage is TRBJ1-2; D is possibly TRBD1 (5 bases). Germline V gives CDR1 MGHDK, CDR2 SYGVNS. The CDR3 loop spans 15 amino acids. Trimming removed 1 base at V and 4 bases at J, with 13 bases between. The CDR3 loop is CASSELGGESYGYTF. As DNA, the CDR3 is TGTGCCAGCAGTGAATTGGGGGGGGAGAGCTATGGCTACACCTTC.

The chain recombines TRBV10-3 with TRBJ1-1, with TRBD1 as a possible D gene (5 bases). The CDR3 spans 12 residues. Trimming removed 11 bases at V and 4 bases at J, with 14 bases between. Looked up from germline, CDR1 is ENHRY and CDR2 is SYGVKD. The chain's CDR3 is CAALTGGTEAFF. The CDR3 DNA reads TGTGCCGCCCTTACCGGGGGCACTGAAGCTTTCTTT.

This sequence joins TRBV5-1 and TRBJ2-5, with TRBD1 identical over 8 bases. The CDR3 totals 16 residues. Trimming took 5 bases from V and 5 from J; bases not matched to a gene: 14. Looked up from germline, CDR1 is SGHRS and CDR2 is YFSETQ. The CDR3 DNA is TGCGCCAGCAGTGTAAGACCACAGGGGGTAGGGGAGACCCAGTACTTC. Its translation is CASSVRPQGVGETQYF.

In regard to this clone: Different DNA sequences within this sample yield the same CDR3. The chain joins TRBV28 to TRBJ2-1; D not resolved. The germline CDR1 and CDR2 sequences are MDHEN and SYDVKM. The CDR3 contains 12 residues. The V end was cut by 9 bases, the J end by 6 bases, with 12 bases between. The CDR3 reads CASSSVGNEQFF. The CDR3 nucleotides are TGTGCCAGTTCGTCGGTTGGCAATGAGCAGTTCTTC.

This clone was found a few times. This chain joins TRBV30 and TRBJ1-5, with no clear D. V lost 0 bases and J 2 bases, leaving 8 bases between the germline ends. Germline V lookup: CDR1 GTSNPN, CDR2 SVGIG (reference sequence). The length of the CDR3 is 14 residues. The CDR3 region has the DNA TGTGCCTGGAGTGTAAACCTGGGCAATCAGCCCCAGCATTTT. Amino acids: CAWSVNLGNQPQHF. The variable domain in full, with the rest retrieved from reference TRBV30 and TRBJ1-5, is SQTIHQWPATLVQPVGSPLSLECTVEGTSNPNLYWYRQAAGRGLQLLFYSVGIGQISSEVPQNLSASRPQDRQFILSSKKLLLSDSGFYLCAWSVNLGNQPQHFGDGTRLSIL.

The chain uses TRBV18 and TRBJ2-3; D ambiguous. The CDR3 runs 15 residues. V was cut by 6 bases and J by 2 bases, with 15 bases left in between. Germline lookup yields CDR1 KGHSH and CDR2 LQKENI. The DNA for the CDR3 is TGTGCCAGCTCCCCCGGCGTCAGCTTCACAGATACGCAGTATTTT. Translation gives CASSPGVSFTDTQYF.

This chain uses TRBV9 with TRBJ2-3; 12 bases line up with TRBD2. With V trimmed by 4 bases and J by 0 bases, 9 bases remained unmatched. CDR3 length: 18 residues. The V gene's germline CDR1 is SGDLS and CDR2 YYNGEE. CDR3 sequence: CASSTRLAGAASTDTQYF. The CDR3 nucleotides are TGTGCCAGCAGCACCCGACTAGCGGGAGCGGCGAGCACAGATACGCAGTATTTT.

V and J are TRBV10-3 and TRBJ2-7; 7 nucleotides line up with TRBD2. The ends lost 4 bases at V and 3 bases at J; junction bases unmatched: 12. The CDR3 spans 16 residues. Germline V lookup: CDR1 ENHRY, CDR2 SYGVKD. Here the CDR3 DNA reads TGTGCCATCAGTGGGGCGGGGCCAGCGGGAAGCTACGAGCAGTACTTC. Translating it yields CAISGAGPAGSYEQYF.

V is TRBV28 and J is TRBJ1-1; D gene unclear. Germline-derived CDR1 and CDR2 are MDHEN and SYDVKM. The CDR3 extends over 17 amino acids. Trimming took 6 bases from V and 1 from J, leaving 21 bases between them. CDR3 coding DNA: TGTGCCAGCAGAATTAACTTTTGGACGGTGGGGAACACTGAAGCTTTCTTT. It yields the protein CASRINFWTVGNTEAFF.

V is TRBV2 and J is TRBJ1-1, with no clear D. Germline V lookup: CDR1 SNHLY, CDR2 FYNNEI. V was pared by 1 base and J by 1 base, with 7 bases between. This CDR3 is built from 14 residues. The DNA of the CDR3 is TGTGCCAGCAGTGAAGACAGTAGGAACACTGAAGCTTTCTTT. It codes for CASSEDSRNTEAFF. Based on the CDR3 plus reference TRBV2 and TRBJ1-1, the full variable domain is EPEVTQTPSHQVTQMGQEVILRCVPISNHLYFYWYRQILGQKVEFLVSFYNNEISEKSEIFDDQFSVERPDGSNFTLKIRSTKLEDSAMYFCASSEDSRNTEAFFGQGTRLTVV.

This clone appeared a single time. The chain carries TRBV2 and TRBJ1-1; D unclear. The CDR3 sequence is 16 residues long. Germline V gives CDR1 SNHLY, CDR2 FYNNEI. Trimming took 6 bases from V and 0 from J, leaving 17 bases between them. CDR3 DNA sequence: TGTGCCAGCAGCCGAGACGGAGCCGGATTGAACACTGAAGCTTTCTTT. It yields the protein CASSRDGAGLNTEAFF. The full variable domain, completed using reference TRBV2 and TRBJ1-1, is EPEVTQTPSHQVTQMGQEVILRCVPISNHLYFYWYRQILGQKVEFLVSFYNNEISEKSEIFDDQFSVERPDGSNFTLKIRSTKLEDSAMYFCASSRDGAGLNTEAFFGQGTRLTVV.

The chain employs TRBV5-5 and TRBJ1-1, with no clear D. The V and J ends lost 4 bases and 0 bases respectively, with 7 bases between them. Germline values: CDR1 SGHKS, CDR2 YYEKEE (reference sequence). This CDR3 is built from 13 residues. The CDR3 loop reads CASSGGVNTEAFF. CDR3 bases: TGTGCCAGCAGCGGAGGAGTGAACACTGAAGCTTTCTTT.

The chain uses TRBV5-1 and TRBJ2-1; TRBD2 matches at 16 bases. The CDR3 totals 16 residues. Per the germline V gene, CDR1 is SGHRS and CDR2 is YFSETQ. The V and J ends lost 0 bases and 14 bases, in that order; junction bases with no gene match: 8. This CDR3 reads CASSLDFGTSGRVEFF. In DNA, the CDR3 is TGCGCCAGCAGCTTGGACTTCGGGACTAGCGGGAGGGTGGAGTTCTTC.